The 14 T cell receptor beta chains presented below share a single source sample, sequenced in a study of T cells in localized non-small cell lung cancer. TCRdb's copy holds only in-frame clones and misses some; the assay was immunoSEQ multiplex PCR. The sample lists around 50,000 clones, approximately 83% seen once, with approximately 20% in the top ten. Sequenced material: peripheral blood, taken before any cancer treatment. Receptors were obtained from a female donor at least 60 years old with stage II squamous cell lung carcinoma.

The rearrangement uses TRBV4-3 and TRBJ2-4; D not resolved. The CDR3 runs to 13 residues. V was trimmed by 3 bases and J by 7 bases, leaving 10 bases between them. Germline V gene sequence: CDR1 LGHNA, CDR2 YSLEER. CDR3 coding DNA: TGCGCCAGCAGCCAGTCCCAAACGAACATTCAGTACTTC. The encoded protein is CASSQSQTNIQYF.

The chain carries TRBV18 and TRBJ1-2, with TRBD1 as a possible D gene (5 bases). This CDR3 has 15 residues. Germline V gene data show CDR1 as KGHSH and CDR2 as LQKENI. V lost 1 base, J lost 8 bases, and 17 bases lay in between. This CDR3 reads CASSPRQGPIYGYTF. CDR3 nucleotide sequence: TGTGCCAGCTCACCACGGCAGGGCCCCATTTACGGCTACACCTTC.

V is TRBV7-9 and J is TRBJ1-1; 10 bases line up with TRBD1. The V segment lost 4 bases and the J segment 9 bases; nucleotides outside the gene matches: 8. This CDR3 is built from 14 residues. CDR1 and CDR2 from the germline V gene are SEHNR and FQNEAQ (reference sequence). CDR3 protein: CASSSSGQGGKAFF. The CDR3, as DNA: TGTGCCAGCAGCTCTTCCGGACAGGGGGGGAAAGCTTTCTTT. Variable domain in full (rest from reference TRBV7-9 and TRBJ1-1): DTGVSQNPRHKITKRGQNVTFRCDPISEHNRLYWYRQTLGQGPEFLTYFQNEAQLEKSRLLSDRFSAERPKGSFSTLEIQRTEQGDSAMYLCASSSSGQGGKAFFGQGTRLTVV.

The rearrangement joins TRBV19 to TRBJ1-2; D is perhaps TRBD1 (5 bases). Germline CDR1 LNHDA, CDR2 SQIVND (reference sequence). Trimming left V 5 bases short and J 4 bases short, with 11 bases between. CDR3 length: 13 residues. CDR3 nucleotide sequence: TGTGCCAGTAGTGGGACGACTGGCTATGGCTACACCTTC. Encoded protein: CASSGTTGYGYTF.

The J gene is TRBJ2-2, the V gene TRBV7-2, with TRBD2 as a possible D gene (7 bases). V shed 5 bases and J shed 6 bases, with 19 bases lying between them. CDR1 is SGHTA, CDR2 FQGNSA, per germline. The CDR3 is made up of 16 amino acids. CDR3 region: CASSHSLGGGSGELFF. Here the CDR3 DNA reads TGTGCCAGCAGCCACTCCTTGGGCGGGGGCTCCGGGGAGCTGTTTTTT.

On this clone itself: A much larger clone differs by one base, so this may be a read error. V and J are TRBV7-9 and TRBJ2-7, with D unclear. Germline-derived CDR1 and CDR2 are SEHNR and FQNEAQ (reference sequence). V gave up 4 bases and J gave up 3 bases, with 7 bases separating them. The CDR3 length is 12 residues. The CDR3 DNA follows: TGTGCCAGCAGCTCCGACCACTACGAGCAGTACTTC. The encoded protein is CASSSDHYEQYF.

This sequence joins TRBV6-1 and TRBJ2-1, with unresolved D. Trimming pared 5 bases from V and 6 bases from J, leaving 11 bases between. This CDR3 region has 13 residues. In germline, CDR1 is MNHNS, CDR2 SASEGT. CDR3 in amino acids: CASSSIGSNEQFF. The CDR3 DNA reads as TGTGCCAGCAGTTCAATAGGGTCCAATGAGCAGTTCTTC.

The genes are TRBV7-7 and TRBJ2-1, with 10 bases matching TRBD2. CDR1 is SSHAT, CDR2 FNYEAQ, per germline (reference sequence). The CDR3 totals 17 residues. Unmatched junction bases numbered 6, after V lost 1 base and J lost 3 bases. CDR3 DNA: TGTGCCAGCAGCTTAGGATCCCAGCGGGGGGGCTACAATGAGCAGTTCTTC. Protein sequence: CASSLGSQRGGYNEQFF.

V and J are TRBV6-5 and TRBJ2-1; TRBD2 matches at 11 bases. This CDR3 is built from 13 residues. V dropped 8 bases and J dropped 8; count of bases not matched to a gene: 5. Germline V gene data show CDR1 as MNHEY and CDR2 as SVGAGI. CDR3: CASYGTSGHEQFF. The CDR3 DNA reads as TGTGCCAGCTACGGGACTAGCGGCCATGAGCAGTTCTTC.

The chain joins TRBV7-6 to TRBJ1-2; 8 bases are a match to TRBD1. The V segment lost 3 bases and the J segment 7 bases; nucleotides outside the gene matches: 1. Germline V CDR1 and CDR2: SGHVS, FNYEAQ. The CDR3 has 12 residues. The CDR3 nucleotides are TGTGCCAGCAGCTTTGGACAGGGTGGCTACACCTTC. It yields the protein CASSFGQGGYTF. Full variable domain (outside the CDR3, taken from reference TRBV7-6 and TRBJ1-2): GAGVSQSPRYKVTKRGQDVALRCDPISGHVSLYWYRQALGQGPEFLTYFNYEAQQDKSGLPNDRFSAERPEGSISTLTIQRTEQRDSAMYRCASSFGQGGYTFGSGTRLTVV.

The V and J genes are TRBV5-1 and TRBJ1-4; tentatively, D is TRBD1 (6 bases). This CDR3 has 17 amino acids. The germline V gene has CDR1 SGHRS and CDR2 YFSETQ. The ends were cut back, 3 bases at V and 4 bases at J, with 19 bases in the middle. CDR3 residues: CASSSLGSQDSNEKLFF. As DNA, the CDR3 is TGCGCCAGCAGCTCCCTAGGATCTCAGGACAGTAATGAAAAACTGTTTTTT.

This clone occurred a few times. The V call is TRBV21-1, the J call TRBJ1-5. TRBV21-1 is a listed pseudogene. The length of the CDR3 is 16 residues. CDR3 sequence reads: CASSKALRGSNQPQHF. The DNA of the CDR3 is TGTGCCAGCAGCAAAGCTTTGAGGGGTAGCAATCAGCCCCAGCATTTT.

In its sample, this clone was seen once. This chain joins TRBV6-5 and TRBJ1-4; D gene unclear. CDR1 MNHEY and CDR2 SVGAGI come from the germline V gene. This CDR3 comprises 15 residues. The V gene lost 6 bases and the J gene lost 6 bases, with 17 bases spanning the gap. In DNA form, the CDR3 reads TGTGCCAGCAGGCCTCACGGCGGGAGAGATGAAAAACTGTTTTTT. Its protein product is CASRPHGGRDEKLFF.

The V gene is TRBV6-5, the J gene TRBJ1-2; 7 bases match TRBD1. The length of the CDR3 is 14 residues. CDR1 and CDR2 (germline): MNHEY, SVGAGI. Germline trimming cut 6 bases from V and 4 bases from J; bases unmatched to any gene: 8. The CDR3 bases are TGTGCCAGCAGGTTCTCAGGGGGGGGCTATGGCTACACCTTC. Its translation: CASRFSGGGYGYTF.